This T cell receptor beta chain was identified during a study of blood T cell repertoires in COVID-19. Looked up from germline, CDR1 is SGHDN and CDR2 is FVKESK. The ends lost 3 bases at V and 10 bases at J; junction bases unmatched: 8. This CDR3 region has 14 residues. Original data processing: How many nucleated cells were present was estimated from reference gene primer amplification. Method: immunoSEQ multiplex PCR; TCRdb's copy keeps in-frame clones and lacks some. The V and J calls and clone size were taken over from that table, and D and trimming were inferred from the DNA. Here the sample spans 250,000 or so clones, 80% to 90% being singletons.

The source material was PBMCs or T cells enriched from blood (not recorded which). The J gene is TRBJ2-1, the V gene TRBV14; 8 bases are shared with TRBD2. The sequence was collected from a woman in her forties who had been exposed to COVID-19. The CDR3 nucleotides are TGTGCCAGCAGCCAGCATAGCGGGACGGGAGAGCAGTTCTTC. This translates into CASSQHSGTGEQFF.